In its sample, the clone carrying this T cell receptor beta chain was seen a few times. Its antigen is currently unknown. The entry originates in a study of beta chain features in type 1 diabetes. Looking at the study overall: No patient-donor differences in age, gender, total cells or subset yield. Notes on the study in general: It was among patients, rather than healthy donors, that naive, central memory and Treg TCRB repertoires appeared more similar. TCRB CDR3s from Type 1 diabetes patients were moderately but significantly shorter in all four CD4+ subsets.

Every single donor gave one heparinised blood draw, and these averaged about 110 mL. Expressed TCRB transcripts got sequenced, as all isolated RNA was reverse transcribed. The study sequenced naive, central memory and regulatory T cell samples to an average of about 3.5 million reads. Measured with immunoSEQ multiplex PCR; TCRdb has only the in-frame clones, and not every one. The table includes some 640,000 clones, more than 12% detected once. The CDR3 has 15 residues. The ends lost 6 bases at V and 4 bases at J; junction bases unmatched: 9. Germline V gene data show CDR1 as MNHNY and CDR2 as SVGAGI (reference sequence).

The genes are TRBV6-6 and TRBJ1-1, with 9 bases matching TRBD1. The sequenced sample consisted of naive CD4+ T cells from blood. The TCR comes from a young man with type 1 diabetes. The CDR3 sequence is CASRGQGRSSTEAFF. The CDR3 DNA sequence: TGTGCCAGCAGGGGACAGGGTCGGAGCTCCACTGAAGCTTTCTTT.